Presented here are 9 T cell receptor beta chains from one specimen sequenced in a study of post-analysis software for immune sequencing data. Sequencing libraries made from TCR beta cDNA carried unique molecular identifiers. One entry per CDR3 protein, called by TCRdb with MiXCR from the PCR reads. The sample records under 900,000 distinct CDR3 sequences, roughly 50% being singletons. Whole-study results and caveats: Five or six TRBV segments appeared more often in patients than in controls, and TRBV5-6, TRBV5-1 and TRBV20-1 were among these.

These TCRs are of unknown antigen specificity. The sample was blood. The receptors were sampled from a girl aged 5 to 17 with multiple sclerosis.

This clonotype came up a few times. V is TRBV20-1 and J is TRBJ2-5, with D perhaps matching TRBD1 (6 bases). Judging by the DNA end, TRBJ2-7 fits better; the J call may be wrong. From germline, CDR1 is DFQATT and CDR2 SNEGSKA (reference sequence). CDR3 length: 14 amino acids. The CDR3 DNA sequence: TGCAGTGCTAGTCCTCGGGGACACCACGGCGAGCAGTACTTC. Translated, it gives CSASPRGHHGEQYF.

In its sample, this clonotype was seen a few times. The chain combines TRBV20-1 with TRBJ2-7, with TRBD1 matching over 11 bases. This CDR3 comprises 15 residues. Germline V gives CDR1 DFQATT, CDR2 SNEGSKA (reference sequence). V shed 6 bases, J shed 3 bases, and the junction held 10 bases outside the gene matches. The CDR3 DNA reads TGCAGTGCGTACGGACAGGGGGCGCGGGGCTACGAGCAGTACTTC. Encoded protein: CSAYGQGARGYEQYF.

V usage is TRBV20-1 and J usage is TRBJ2-7; D is possibly TRBD2 (6 bases). This CDR3 region has 15 residues. Between the trimmed V and J ends, which lost 2 bases and 6 bases, there was a span of 20 bases. Germline-derived CDR1 and CDR2 are DFQATT and SNEGSKA (reference sequence). In nucleotides, the CDR3 is TGCAGTGCTAGATCACCCCTAGGGGATAGCGGCGAGCAGTACTTC. Translated: CSARSPLGDSGEQYF.

This clonotype has only a few counts. The chain recombines TRBV20-1 with TRBJ2-5, with TRBD2 matching over 9 bases. V dropped 5 bases and J dropped 1; count of bases not matched to a gene: 8. Per germline, CDR1 DFQATT and CDR2 SNEGSKA (reference sequence). This CDR3 is 15 amino acids long. CDR3 sequence: CSAGGLAQRQETQYF. For the CDR3, the DNA is TGCAGTGCTGGGGGACTAGCCCAACGCCAAGAGACCCAGTACTTC.

The CDR3 DNA reads TGCAGTGCCGCCCACGGCGGTCCCAGCACAGATACGCAGTATTTT. It specifies CSAAHGGPSTDTQYF. The V and J genes are TRBV20-1 and TRBJ2-3; no clear D gene. The CDR3 consists of 15 residues. The germline gives CDR1 DFQATT, CDR2 SNEGSKA (reference sequence). V gave up 6 bases and J gave up 0 bases, with 16 bases separating them.

The chain combines TRBV7-8 with TRBJ2-7; D gene uncertain. Trimming took 4 bases from V and 3 from J, leaving 16 bases between them. The CDR3 consists of 15 residues. CDR1 SGHVS and CDR2 FQNEAQ come from the germline V gene. This CDR3 reads CASSSRPSWLYEQYF. The CDR3, as DNA: TGTGCCAGCAGCTCAAGACCTAGTTGGCTCTACGAGCAGTACTTC.

This chain joins TRBV7-3 and TRBJ2-5; D is perhaps TRBD1 (6 bases). In germline, CDR1 is SGHTA, CDR2 FQGTGA. With 1 base removed from V and 1 base from J, the gap between germline ends came to 10 bases. CDR3 length: 15 amino acids. This chain's CDR3 is CASSLRGHTQETQYF. In nucleotides, the CDR3 is TGTGCCAGCAGCTTAAGGGGACACACCCAAGAGACCCAGTACTTC.

The gene calls are TRBV7-9 and TRBJ1-2, with 10 positions matching TRBD1. The V gene end was trimmed by 7 bases and the J gene end by 3 bases; junction bases not matched to a gene: 17. The CDR3 has 18 amino acids. Germline V CDR1 and CDR2: SEHNR, FQNEAQ (reference sequence). CDR3 nucleotides: TGTGCCAGCAACCGGGATCGGGACAGGGGACGCAGGGACTATGGCTACACCTTC. It codes for CASNRDRDRGRRDYGYTF.

The CDR3 is CAIRDSFGASTEAFF. Here the CDR3 DNA reads TGTGCCATCAGGGACAGTTTCGGAGCGTCCACTGAAGCTTTCTTT. This chain joins TRBV10-3 and TRBJ1-1; D may be TRBD1 (6 bases). Germline-derived CDR1 and CDR2 are ENHRY and SYGVKD. The CDR3 has 15 amino acids. V lost 6 bases and J 4 bases, leaving 18 bases between the germline ends.